The 9 T cell receptor beta chains below all came from one sample that was sequenced in a study of OX40 agonist ivuxolimab in advanced cancers. Repertoires were generated with immunoSEQ multiplex PCR, while TCRdb's copy carries only in-frame clones and drops some. The sample has about 56,000 clones; approximately 90% are singletons. The sample was CD4+ or CD8+ T cells sorted from blood, taken in a trial of the OX40 agonist ivuxolimab. The source is an adult with an advanced solid tumor such as melanoma, head and neck, liver or kidney cancer.

This chain connects TRBV2 to TRBJ1-1; D is ambiguous. This CDR3 comprises 13 residues. Germline CDR1 SNHLY, CDR2 FYNNEI. The V gene lost 2 bases and the J gene lost 1 base, with 5 bases spanning the gap. CDR3 in DNA: TGTGCCAGCAGTGAATTCGGGAACACTGAAGCTTTCTTT. Protein sequence: CASSEFGNTEAFF.

This chain joins TRBV30 and TRBJ2-5, with 10 bases that match TRBD1. Germline lookup yields CDR1 GTSNPN and CDR2 SVGIG (reference sequence). This CDR3 region has 13 residues. Trimming at V came to 1 base and at J to 4 bases, leaving 0 bases not matched to a gene. CDR3 sequence: CAWSGQGAETQYF. The CDR3 bases are TGTGCCTGGAGTGGACAGGGGGCAGAGACCCAGTACTTC.

The chain uses TRBV6-5 and TRBJ2-7; possibly TRBD2 for D (5 bases). CDR1 and CDR2 from the germline V gene are MNHEY and SVGAGI. V lost 0 bases and J 3 bases, leaving 12 bases between the germline ends. This CDR3 is built from 15 residues. The CDR3, as DNA: TGTGCCAGCAGTTACTCAGGGAAAGCGGACTACGAGCAGTACTTC. Amino acid sequence: CASSYSGKADYEQYF.

As DNA, the CDR3 is TGTGCCAGCAGTCGGGTTAACTATGGCTACACCTTC. Its translation is CASSRVNYGYTF. The chain carries TRBV6-5 and TRBJ1-2; no reliable D call. The CDR3 length is 12 residues. V lost 5 bases and J lost 1, with 5 bases in between. Germline CDR1 and CDR2: MNHEY and SVGAGI.

This rearrangement joins TRBV7-9 to TRBJ2-2; 7 nucleotides match TRBD1. The CDR3 runs 16 residues. CDR1 and CDR2 from the germline V gene are SEHNR and FQNEAQ (reference sequence). J lost 4 bases, V lost 5 bases, and 10 bases had no gene match. The CDR3 is CASSRQTGLGTGELFF. CDR3 DNA sequence: TGTGCCAGCAGCCGACAGACAGGGCTGGGCACCGGGGAGCTGTTTTTT.

The chain has TRBV6-5 and TRBJ2-7, with 14 bases fitting TRBD2. The germline V gene encodes CDR1 MNHEY and CDR2 SVGAGI. The CDR3 consists of 15 residues. V gave up 0 bases and J gave up 6 bases; unmatched junction bases: 1. In DNA, the CDR3 is TGTGCCAGCAGTTACTCTGGACTAGCGGGAGGCGAGCAGTACTTC. Its translation: CASSYSGLAGGEQYF.

The V call is TRBV6-5, the J call TRBJ2-1; D could derive from TRBD1 or TRBD2 (5 bases each). The CDR3 covers 14 residues. Trimming stripped 5 bases from V and 7 bases from J, with 15 bases between. CDR1 is MNHEY and CDR2 is SVGAGI in the germline V gene. CDR3 sequence: CASSTRDGRNEQFF. CDR3 DNA sequence: TGTGCCAGCAGTACCCGGGACGGACGAAATGAGCAGTTCTTC.

The rearrangement joins TRBV19 to TRBJ1-2, with 9 bases matching TRBD1. J lost 4 bases, V lost 3 bases, and 6 bases had no gene match. CDR3 length equals 15 residues. Germline CDR1 and CDR2: LNHDA and SQIVND (reference sequence). This CDR3 is CASSILRDRVYGYTF. The CDR3 nucleotides read TGTGCCAGTAGTATTCTCCGGGACAGGGTCTATGGCTACACCTTC. Full variable domain (rest looked up from reference TRBV19 and TRBJ1-2): DGGITQSPKYLFRKEGQNVTLSCEQNLNHDAMYWYRQDPGQGLRLIYYSQIVNDFQKGDIAEGYSVSREKKESFPLTVTSAQKNPTAFYLCASSILRDRVYGYTFGSGTRLTVV.

This clone was recorded once. This chain links TRBV5-6 with TRBJ2-3, with TRBD1 matching 8 bases. This CDR3 has 14 amino acids. Germline CDR1 SGHDT, CDR2 YYEEEE. The ends lost 4 bases at V and 6 bases at J; junction bases unmatched: 7. CDR3 in amino acids: CASSKDRVADTQYF. The CDR3 DNA follows: TGTGCCAGCAGCAAGGACAGGGTGGCGGATACGCAGTATTTT.